These 18 T cell receptor beta chains originate from one sample sequenced in a study of T-cell memory formation after mild COVID-19. TCRdb itself ran the 5' RACE reads through MiXCR, one entry per CDR3 protein. This table has 350,000 to 500,000 distinct CDR3 sequences, less than 25% appearing once. Sequenced input: PBMCs or a T cell subset sorted from them (not recorded which). Every receptor here comes from an adult woman who had mild COVID-19 (a few samples of this study predate the infection). Cell type and time point are not known.

Only a few counts were recorded for this clonotype. The CDR3 DNA reads TGCAGCGTCCCCGCGGATCAAGGGTACATTCAGTACTTC. It specifies CSVPADQGYIQYF. V and J are TRBV29-1 and TRBJ2-4; the D is unclear. This CDR3 is 13 amino acids long. Trimming pared 6 bases from V and 8 bases from J, leaving 17 bases between. In germline, CDR1 is SQVTM, CDR2 ANQGSEA.

The J gene is TRBJ2-7, the V gene TRBV10-3; 7 bases map to TRBD1. Germline CDR1 ENHRY, CDR2 SYGVKD. CDR3 length: 13 residues. J gave up 2 bases and V 11 bases, and 9 bases lay outside the gene matches. CDR3 DNA sequence: TGTGCCGTCCGCCGGACAGGAACCTACGAGCAGTACTTC. It is translated as CAVRRTGTYEQYF.

The chain has TRBV7-6 and TRBJ2-5, with D possibly TRBD2 on 5 matching bases. This CDR3 contains 15 residues. The germline gives CDR1 SGHVS, CDR2 FNYEAQ. Trimming removed 0 bases at V and 5 bases at J, with 13 bases between. The CDR3 loop reads CASSLATGNSETQYF. The CDR3 DNA reads as TGTGCCAGCAGCTTAGCTACGGGGAACTCGGAGACCCAGTACTTC.

The chain's CDR3 is CASSSRALGTEAFF. For the CDR3, the DNA is TGTGCCAGCAGTTCCAGGGCTTTGGGAACTGAAGCTTTCTTT. The chain carries TRBV28 and TRBJ1-1; weak D call: TRBD1 (5 bases). The CDR3 is 14 residues long. In germline, CDR1 is MDHEN, CDR2 SYDVKM. V was pared by 4 bases and J by 5 bases, with 14 bases between.

This clonotype was seen only a few times. The rearrangement joins TRBV7-9 to TRBJ2-3, with D perhaps TRBD2 (5 bases). The V end was cut by 4 bases, the J end by 1 base, with 15 bases between. The CDR3 runs 16 residues. CDR1 and CDR2 (germline): SEHNR, FQNEAQ (reference sequence). The CDR3 DNA is TGTGCCAGCAGCTGGCCGTCGGCGGAGGGCACAGATACGCAGTATTTT. Translating it yields CASSWPSAEGTDTQYF. Full variable domain (remainder filled in from reference TRBV7-9 and TRBJ2-3): DTGVSQNPRHKITKRGQNVTFRCDPISEHNRLYWYRQTLGQGPEFLTYFQNEAQLEKSRLLSDRFSAERPKGSFSTLEIQRTEQGDSAMYLCASSWPSAEGTDTQYFGPGTRLTVL.

Only a few counts were recorded for this clonotype. This chain uses TRBV30 with TRBJ2-1, with D possibly matching TRBD2 (5 bases). Deletions cut 4 bases from V and 9 bases from J, with 16 bases between. CDR3 length: 13 amino acids. CDR1 and CDR2 (germline): GTSNPN, SVGIG (reference sequence). This chain's CDR3 is CAWTRGNPFEQFF. The CDR3 DNA is TGTGCCTGGACTCGGGGAAACCCATTTGAGCAGTTCTTC.

This chain uses TRBV2 with TRBJ2-1; D is unclear. V lost 2 bases, J lost 4 bases, and 9 bases lay in between. Per germline, CDR1 SNHLY and CDR2 FYNNEI. The CDR3 covers 14 residues. This CDR3 is CASSERLYYNEQFF. CDR3 coding DNA: TGTGCCAGCAGTGAACGGTTATATTACAATGAGCAGTTCTTC.

The chain couples TRBV20-1 to TRBJ2-3; D is unresolved. V lost 3 bases to trimming and J lost 1 base, with 11 bases between them. The CDR3 is made up of 14 amino acids. Looked up from germline, CDR1 is DFQATT and CDR2 is SNEGSKA (reference sequence). The CDR3 sequence is CSASASVGTDTQYF. CDR3 in DNA: TGCAGTGCTAGTGCCTCTGTGGGCACAGATACGCAGTATTTT.

This chain links TRBV12-3 or TRBV12-4 with TRBJ1-1; TRBD1 is a possible D gene (6 bases). This CDR3 has 15 amino acids. V lost 1 base and J 11 bases, leaving 20 bases between the germline ends. CDR3 amino acids: CASSLVAGRRGTAFF. The CDR3 coding sequence is TGTGCCAGCAGTTTAGTGGCAGGCCGGAGGGGGACTGCTTTCTTT.

CDR3 sequence reads: CASSPTAGSPEAFF. Here the CDR3 DNA reads TGTGCCAGCAGCCCGACCGCAGGGTCTCCTGAAGCTTTCTTT. The rearrangement uses TRBV7-3 and TRBJ1-1; possibly TRBD1 for D (5 bases). Germline V CDR1 and CDR2: SGHTA, FQGTGA. The CDR3 totals 14 residues. The ends were cut back, 5 bases at V and 6 bases at J, with 16 bases in the middle.

The rearrangement links TRBV12-3 or TRBV12-4 to TRBJ2-1, with D unclear. The CDR3 consists of 12 residues. Deletions cut 8 bases from V and 0 bases from J, with 5 bases between. Here the CDR3 DNA reads TGTGCCAGCGTGAGCTCCTACAATGAGCAGTTCTTC. Encoded protein: CASVSSYNEQFF.

This sequence joins TRBV2 and TRBJ2-7; 11 bases agree with TRBD2. Germline CDR1 SNHLY, CDR2 FYNNEI. The length of the CDR3 is 17 residues. J gave up 2 bases and V 9 bases, and 15 bases lay outside the gene matches. The CDR3 DNA follows: TGTGCCAGTGGGGTTGAACTAGCGGGGGTTCCTACCTACGAGCAGTACTTC. Protein sequence: CASGVELAGVPTYEQYF.

This clonotype was counted only a few times. The V call is TRBV30, the J call TRBJ1-1; 11 nucleotides line up with TRBD1. Per germline, CDR1 GTSNPN and CDR2 SVGIG (reference sequence). CDR3 size: 14 residues. Germline trimming cut 3 bases from V and 7 bases from J; bases unmatched to any gene: 7. CDR3 sequence reads: CAWSWGQGDREAFF. The CDR3 DNA reads TGTGCCTGGAGCTGGGGACAGGGGGACCGTGAAGCTTTCTTT.

J is TRBJ2-7 and V is TRBV7-9; D not certain. V was pared by 4 bases and J by 1 base, with 8 bases between. Germline V gene sequence: CDR1 SEHNR, CDR2 FQNEAQ (reference sequence). The CDR3 is 13 amino acids. CDR3 DNA sequence: TGTGCCAGCAGCTCCCTAGGGTCCTACGAGCAGTACTTC. Translation gives CASSSLGSYEQYF.

CDR3: CASSELTPGSVGRSHEQYF. CDR3 nucleotide sequence: TGTGCCAGCAGTGAACTTACTCCGGGTTCGGTCGGCAGGTCCCACGAGCAGTACTTC. This sequence joins TRBV6-1 and TRBJ2-7; D not certain. CDR3 length: 19 residues. Germline CDR1 is MNHNS and CDR2 is SASEGT. Between the trimmed V and J ends, which lost 2 bases and 5 bases, there was a span of 28 bases.

The chain has TRBV24-1 and TRBJ2-7; 9 nucleotides match TRBD1. This CDR3 region has 13 residues. Unmatched junction bases numbered 5, after V lost 10 bases and J lost 2 bases. Germline V gene data show CDR1 as KGHDR and CDR2 as SFDVKD. As DNA, the CDR3 is TGTGCCACATCACAGGGGGCGGCCTACGAGCAGTACTTC. It specifies CATSQGAAYEQYF.

This clonotype came up many times. The CDR3: CSARYGSSYEQYF. CDR3 DNA: TGCAGTGCTAGATATGGGAGCTCCTACGAGCAGTACTTC. The chain employs TRBV20-1 and TRBJ2-7; D might be TRBD2 (5 bases). Trimming stripped 2 bases from V and 0 bases from J, with 8 bases between. CDR1 and CDR2 (germline): DFQATT, SNEGSKA (reference sequence). The CDR3 loop spans 13 amino acids.

The V call is TRBV7-2, the J call TRBJ2-1; TRBD2 agrees at 12 bases. Losses at the gene ends were 1 base for V and 8 bases for J; bases not matched to a gene: 12. CDR1 SGHTA and CDR2 FQGNSA come from the germline V gene. This CDR3 region has 18 residues. The CDR3 sequence is CASSLVILAGGRGDEQFF. The CDR3 nucleotides are TGTGCCAGCAGCTTAGTCATCCTAGCGGGAGGGCGAGGTGATGAGCAGTTCTTC. The full variable domain, completed using reference TRBV7-2 and TRBJ2-1, is GAGVSQSPSNKVTEKGKDVELRCDPISGHTALYWYRQSLGQGLEFLIYFQGNSAPDKSGLPSDRFSAERTGGSVSTLTIQRTQQEDSAVYLCASSLVILAGGRGDEQFFGPGTRLTVL.